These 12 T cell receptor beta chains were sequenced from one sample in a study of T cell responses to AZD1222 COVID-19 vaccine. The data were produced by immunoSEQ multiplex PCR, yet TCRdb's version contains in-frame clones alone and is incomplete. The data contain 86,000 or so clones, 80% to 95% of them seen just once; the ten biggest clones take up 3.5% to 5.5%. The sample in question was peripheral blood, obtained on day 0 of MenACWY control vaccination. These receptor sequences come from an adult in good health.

The CDR3 coding sequence is TGTGCCAGCAGCTTAGGGGGGTCAGGGGCCTCCTACGAGCAGTACTTC. Translating gives CASSLGGSGASYEQYF. The chain recombines TRBV7-3 with TRBJ2-7; D may correspond to TRBD1 or TRBD2 (6 bases each). This CDR3 spans 16 amino acids. Germline V CDR1 and CDR2: SGHTA, FQGTGA. V lost 2 bases, J lost 0 bases, and 14 bases lay in between.

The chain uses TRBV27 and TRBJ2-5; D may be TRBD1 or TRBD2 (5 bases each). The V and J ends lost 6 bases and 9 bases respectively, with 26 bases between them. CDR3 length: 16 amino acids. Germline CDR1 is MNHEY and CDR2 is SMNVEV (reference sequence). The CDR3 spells CASSSITGTAHGPQYF. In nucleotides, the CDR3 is TGTGCCAGCAGCTCCATCACCGGGACGGCTCATGGGCCCCAGTACTTC.

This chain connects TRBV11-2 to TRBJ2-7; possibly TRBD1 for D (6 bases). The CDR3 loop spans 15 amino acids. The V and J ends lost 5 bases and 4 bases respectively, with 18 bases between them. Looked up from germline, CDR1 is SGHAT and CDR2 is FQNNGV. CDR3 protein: CASSHSRGPSYEQYF. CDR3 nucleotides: TGTGCCAGCAGCCACAGCAGGGGACCCTCTTACGAGCAGTACTTC.

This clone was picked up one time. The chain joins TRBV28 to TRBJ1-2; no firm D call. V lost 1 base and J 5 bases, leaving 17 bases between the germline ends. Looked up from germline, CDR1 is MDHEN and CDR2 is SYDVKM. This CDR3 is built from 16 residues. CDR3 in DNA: TGTGCCAGCAGTTTATCATCCGGTGTGGGAAGGTATGGCTACACCTTC. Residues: CASSLSSGVGRYGYTF.

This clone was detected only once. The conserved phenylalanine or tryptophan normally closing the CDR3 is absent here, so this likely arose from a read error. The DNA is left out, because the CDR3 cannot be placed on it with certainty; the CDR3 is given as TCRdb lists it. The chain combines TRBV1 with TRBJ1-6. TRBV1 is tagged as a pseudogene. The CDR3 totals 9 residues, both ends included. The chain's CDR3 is CTSSQRFTG.

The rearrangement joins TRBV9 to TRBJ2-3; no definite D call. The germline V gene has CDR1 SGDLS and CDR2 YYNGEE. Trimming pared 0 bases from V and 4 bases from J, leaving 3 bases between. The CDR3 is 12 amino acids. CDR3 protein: CASSVGPDTQYF. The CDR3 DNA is TGTGCCAGCAGCGTAGGACCAGATACGCAGTATTTT.

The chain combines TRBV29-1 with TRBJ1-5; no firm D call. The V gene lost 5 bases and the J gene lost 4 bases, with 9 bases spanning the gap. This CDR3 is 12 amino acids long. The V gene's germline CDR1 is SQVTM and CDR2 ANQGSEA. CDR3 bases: TGCAGCGTTTTGGAAGGAAATCAGCCCCAGCATTTT. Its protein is CSVLEGNQPQHF. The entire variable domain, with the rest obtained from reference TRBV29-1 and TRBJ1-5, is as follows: SAVISQKPSRDICQRGTSLTIQCQVDSQVTMMFWYRQQPGQSLTLIATANQGSEATYESGFVIDKFPISRPNLTFSTLTVSNMSPEDSSIYLCSVLEGNQPQHFGDGTRLSIL.

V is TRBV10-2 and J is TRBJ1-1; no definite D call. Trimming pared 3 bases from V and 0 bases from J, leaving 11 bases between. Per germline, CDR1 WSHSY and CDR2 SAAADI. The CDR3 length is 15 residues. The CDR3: CASSETTPLNTEAFF. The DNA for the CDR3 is TGCGCCAGCAGTGAAACAACACCCTTGAACACTGAAGCTTTCTTT.

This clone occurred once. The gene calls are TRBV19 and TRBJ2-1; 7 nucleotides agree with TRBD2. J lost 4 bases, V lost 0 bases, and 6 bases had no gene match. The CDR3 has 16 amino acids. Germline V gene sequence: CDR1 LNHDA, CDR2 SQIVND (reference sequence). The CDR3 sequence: CASSIDLRRGYNEQFF. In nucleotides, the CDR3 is TGTGCCAGTAGTATAGATCTACGGCGGGGGTACAATGAGCAGTTCTTC.

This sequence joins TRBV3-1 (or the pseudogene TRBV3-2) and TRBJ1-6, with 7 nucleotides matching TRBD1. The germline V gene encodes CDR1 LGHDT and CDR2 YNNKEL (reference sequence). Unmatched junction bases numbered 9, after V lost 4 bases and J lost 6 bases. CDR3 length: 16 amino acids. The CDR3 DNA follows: TGTGCCAGCAGCCCGCCGCGACAGGGAACTAATTCACCCCTCCACTTT. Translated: CASSPPRQGTNSPLHF.

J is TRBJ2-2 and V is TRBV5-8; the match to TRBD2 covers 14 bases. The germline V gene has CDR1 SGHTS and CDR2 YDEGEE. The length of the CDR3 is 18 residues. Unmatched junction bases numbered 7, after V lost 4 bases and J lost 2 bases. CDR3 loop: CASSQPGTSGRNTGELFF. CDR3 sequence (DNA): TGTGCCAGCAGCCAACCCGGGACTAGCGGGAGAAACACCGGGGAGCTGTTTTTT.

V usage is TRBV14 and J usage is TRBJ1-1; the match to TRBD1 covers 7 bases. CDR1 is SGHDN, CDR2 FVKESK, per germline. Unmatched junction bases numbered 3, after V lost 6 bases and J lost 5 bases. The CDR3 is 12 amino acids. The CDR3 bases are TGTGCCAGCAGTCCAGGGGGGACTGAAGCTTTCTTT. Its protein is CASSPGGTEAFF.